This T cell receptor beta chain is drawn from a study of T cells after yellow fever vaccination. TCRdb used MiXCR to reprocess the 5' RACE reads, holding one entry per CDR3 protein. The sample has hundreds of thousands of distinct CDR3 sequences; 7.5% to 9% are singletons. Overall study results and limits: The secondary T-cell response peaked on day 5, not day 15, but was weaker.

Concerning this clonotype itself: Its matching antigen is unknown.

Trimming removed 6 bases at V and 7 bases at J, with 19 bases between. This CDR3 is 15 amino acids long. The germline gives CDR1 SEHNR, CDR2 FQNEAQ (reference sequence). The V and J genes are TRBV7-9 and TRBJ2-1, with TRBD1 as a possible D gene (6 bases). This receptor was taken from a young man who received the YFV17D yellow fever vaccine. The sequenced sample was PBMCs, obtained on the day of the first yellow fever vaccination. CDR3 DNA: TGTGCCAGCAGGGACCGGAACAGGGTCAAGAATGAGCAGTTCTTC. This gives the protein CASRDRNRVKNEQFF.